These 10 T cell receptor beta chains were sequenced from one sample in a study of OX40 agonist ivuxolimab in advanced cancers. TCRdb's table, derived via immunoSEQ multiplex PCR, lists solely in-frame clones and lacks some. The table records about 80,000 clones, roughly 84% of them present only once. The sample was CD4+ or CD8+ T cells sorted from blood, taken in a trial of the OX40 agonist ivuxolimab. Source of these receptors: an adult with an advanced solid tumor such as melanoma, head and neck, liver or kidney cancer.

This chain links TRBV5-6 with TRBJ1-5, with D possibly matching TRBD1 (5 bases). Germline V CDR1 and CDR2: SGHDT, YYEEEE. The CDR3 has 14 residues. Trimming removed 3 bases from V and 3 bases from J, with 10 bases in between. CDR3 sequence reads: CASSSGLHNQPQHF. In nucleotides, the CDR3 is TGTGCCAGCAGCTCGGGACTGCACAATCAGCCCCAGCATTTT.

V is TRBV19 and J is TRBJ1-6; D is undetermined. The germline V gene encodes CDR1 LNHDA and CDR2 SQIVND (reference sequence). The germline V and J ends were trimmed by 5 bases and 2 bases, with 4 bases remaining between them. This CDR3 has 13 residues. The CDR3 bases are TGTGCCAGTAGTGACACCTATAATTCACCCCTCCACTTT. It is translated as CASSDTYNSPLHF.

This chain joins TRBV4-1 and TRBJ1-1, with a possible D match to TRBD1 (5 bases). CDR1 MGHRA and CDR2 YSYEKL come from the germline V gene. The length of the CDR3 is 16 residues. V was shortened by 6 bases and J by 6 bases, with 23 bases between the two germline ends. CDR3 sequence: CASSQTIVGGGAEAFF. The CDR3 nucleotides read TGCGCCAGCAGTCAGACAATAGTGGGCGGGGGGGCTGAAGCTTTCTTT.

The chain joins TRBV5-4 to TRBJ1-4; 9 nucleotides align to TRBD1. This CDR3 spans 14 amino acids. Germline CDR1 and CDR2: SGHNT and YYREEE (reference sequence). V dropped 2 bases and J dropped 8; count of bases not matched to a gene: 4. This chain's CDR3 is CASSLQGAGEKLFF. DNA for the CDR3: TGTGCCAGCAGCTTACAGGGGGCCGGGGAAAAACTGTTTTTT.

Written as DNA, the CDR3 is TGCGCCAGCAGTGAGTCCTTATCTTTTGCCTACGAGCAGTACTTC. Translated: CASSESLSFAYEQYF. V usage is TRBV10-2 and J usage is TRBJ2-7; no definite D call. Looked up from germline, CDR1 is WSHSY and CDR2 is SAAADI. V dropped 0 bases and J dropped 2 bases, with 11 bases sitting between them. The CDR3 has 15 residues.

CDR3 region: CASSLAQMNTEAFF. Written as DNA, the CDR3 is TGCGCCAGCAGCTTGGCTCAGATGAACACTGAAGCTTTCTTT. This chain uses TRBV5-1 with TRBJ1-1; no clear D. Germline CDR1 reads SGHRS; CDR2 reads YFSETQ. The CDR3 consists of 14 residues. V was cut by 0 bases and J by 0 bases, with 6 bases left in between.

This chain joins TRBV6-5 and TRBJ1-5; D call uncertain. Trimming pared 3 bases from V and 0 bases from J, leaving 6 bases between. The germline V gene has CDR1 MNHEY and CDR2 SVGAGI. CDR3 length: 14 residues. For the CDR3, the DNA is TGTGCCAGCAGTTATGTAAATAGCAATCAGCCCCAGCATTTT. This gives the protein CASSYVNSNQPQHF.

The gene calls are TRBV5-1 and TRBJ2-1; 13 nucleotides match TRBD2. The CDR3 length is 16 residues. Germline values: CDR1 SGHRS, CDR2 YFSETQ. V dropped 3 bases and J dropped 8; count of bases not matched to a gene: 8. CDR3 coding DNA: TGCGCCAGCAGCTCAGCCGGGACTAGCGGGGTGGATGAGCAGTTCTTC. Its translation: CASSSAGTSGVDEQFF.

V usage is TRBV12-5 and J usage is TRBJ2-3; D not certain. Trimming removed 2 bases at V and 2 bases at J, with 5 bases between. CDR1 LGHNT and CDR2 FRNRAP come from the germline V gene. The CDR3 runs 13 residues. The CDR3 DNA is TGTGCTAGTGGTTTGCGTCTCACAGATACGCAGTATTTT. It translates to CASGLRLTDTQYF.

The chain joins TRBV2 to TRBJ2-1; D not certain. Germline CDR1 and CDR2: SNHLY and FYNNEI. The V gene lost 2 bases and the J gene lost 12 bases, with 17 bases spanning the gap. The CDR3 is 14 amino acids. CDR3 sequence (DNA): TGTGCCAGCAGTGAAATCGTCGGGTCCCTGGGGCAGTTCTTC. Translation: CASSEIVGSLGQFF.